This TCR beta chain was documented in a study of shared clonotypes between healthy human individuals. Sequencing used immunoSEQ multiplex PCR; TCRdb keeps in-frame clones, though not all of them. The sample yields about 750,000 clones, nearly 95% seen once. Naive CD8 cells lacked CD45RO, underwent positive selection for CCR7 and left out terminally differentiated effector memory CD45RA+ cells. This clone was counted once. What it binds is not known. Overall study findings and caveats: Memory subsets generally showed smaller estimated richness than naive subsets did. The authors expected sequencing depth to affect clonotype sharing among donors. Since donors were few, the genetic and exposure-history diversity represented was limited.

V dropped 6 bases and J dropped 6; count of bases not matched to a gene: 8. Germline V lookup: CDR1 MNHEY, CDR2 SVGAGI. This CDR3 is built from 14 residues. The clonotype originates from a man aged 25-40 years in good health. Sequences were obtained from naive CD8+ T cells sorted from blood. The chain carries TRBV6-5 and TRBJ1-3; 7 nucleotides align to TRBD1. CDR3 DNA sequence: TGTGCCAGCAGCGCCACAGGGGAAGAAAACACCATATATTTT. Translating it yields CASSATGEENTIYF.